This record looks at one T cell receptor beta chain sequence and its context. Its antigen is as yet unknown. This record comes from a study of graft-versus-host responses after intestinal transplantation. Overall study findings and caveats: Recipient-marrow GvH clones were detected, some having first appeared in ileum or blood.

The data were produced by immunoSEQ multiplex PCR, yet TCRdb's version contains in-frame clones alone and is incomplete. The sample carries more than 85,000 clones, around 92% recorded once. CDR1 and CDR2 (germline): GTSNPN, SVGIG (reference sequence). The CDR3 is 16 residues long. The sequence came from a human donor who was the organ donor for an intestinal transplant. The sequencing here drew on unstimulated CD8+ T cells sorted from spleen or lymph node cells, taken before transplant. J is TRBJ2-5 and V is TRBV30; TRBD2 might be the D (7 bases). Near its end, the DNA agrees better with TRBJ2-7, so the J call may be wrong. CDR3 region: CAWTRGGLLGSYEQYF. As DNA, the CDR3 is TGTGCCTGGACCCGAGGGGGACTACTTGGCTCCTACGAGCAGTACTTC.